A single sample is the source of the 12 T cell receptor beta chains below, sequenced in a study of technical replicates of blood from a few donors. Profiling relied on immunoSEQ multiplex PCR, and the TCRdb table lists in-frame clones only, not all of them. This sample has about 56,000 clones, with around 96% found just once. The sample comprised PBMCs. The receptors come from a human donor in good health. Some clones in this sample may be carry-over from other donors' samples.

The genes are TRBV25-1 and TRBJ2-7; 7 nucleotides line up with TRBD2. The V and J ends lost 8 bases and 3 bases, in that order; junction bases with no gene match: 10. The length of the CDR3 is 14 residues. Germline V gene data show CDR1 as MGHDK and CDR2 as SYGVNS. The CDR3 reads CASRSGAGVYEQYF. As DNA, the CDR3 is TGTGCCAGCCGGAGTGGGGCGGGAGTCTACGAGCAGTACTTC.

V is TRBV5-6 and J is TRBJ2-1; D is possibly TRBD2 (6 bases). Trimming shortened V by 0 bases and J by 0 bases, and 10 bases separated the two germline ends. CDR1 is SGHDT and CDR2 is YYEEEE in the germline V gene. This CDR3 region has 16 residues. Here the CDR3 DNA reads TGTGCCAGCAGCTTGGCGGGGGTTAGCTCCTACAATGAGCAGTTCTTC. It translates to CASSLAGVSSYNEQFF.

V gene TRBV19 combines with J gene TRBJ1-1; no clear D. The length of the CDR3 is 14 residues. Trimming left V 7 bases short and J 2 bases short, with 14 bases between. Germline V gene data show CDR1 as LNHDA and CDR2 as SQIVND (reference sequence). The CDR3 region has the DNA TGTGCCAGTACCAAACTGGGCCTAAACACTGAAGCTTTCTTT. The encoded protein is CASTKLGLNTEAFF.

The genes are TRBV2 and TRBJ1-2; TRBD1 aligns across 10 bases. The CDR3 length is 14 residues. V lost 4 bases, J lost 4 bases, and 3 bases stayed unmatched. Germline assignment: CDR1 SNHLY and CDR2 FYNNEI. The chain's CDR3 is CASSGTGGSYGYTF. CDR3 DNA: TGTGCCAGCAGTGGGACAGGGGGATCCTATGGCTACACCTTC.

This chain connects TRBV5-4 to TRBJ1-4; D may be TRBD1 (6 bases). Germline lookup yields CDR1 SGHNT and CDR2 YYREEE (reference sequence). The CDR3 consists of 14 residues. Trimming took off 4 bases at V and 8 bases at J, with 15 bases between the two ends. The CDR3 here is CASSNGGLEEKLFF. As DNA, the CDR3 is TGTGCCAGCAGCAACGGGGGGCTTGAGGAAAAACTGTTTTTT.

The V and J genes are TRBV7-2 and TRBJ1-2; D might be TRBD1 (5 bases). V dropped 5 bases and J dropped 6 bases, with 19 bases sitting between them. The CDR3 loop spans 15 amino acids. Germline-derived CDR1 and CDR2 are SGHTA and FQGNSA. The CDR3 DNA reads TGTGCCAGCAGCATTCAGACGGACACCTCAGATGGCTACACCTTC. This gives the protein CASSIQTDTSDGYTF.

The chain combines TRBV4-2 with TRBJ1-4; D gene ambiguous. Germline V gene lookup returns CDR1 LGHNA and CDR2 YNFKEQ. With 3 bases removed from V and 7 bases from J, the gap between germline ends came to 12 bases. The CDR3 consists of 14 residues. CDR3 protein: CASSQAGLGEKLFF. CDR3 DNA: TGTGCCAGCAGCCAGGCAGGTTTGGGTGAAAAACTGTTTTTT.

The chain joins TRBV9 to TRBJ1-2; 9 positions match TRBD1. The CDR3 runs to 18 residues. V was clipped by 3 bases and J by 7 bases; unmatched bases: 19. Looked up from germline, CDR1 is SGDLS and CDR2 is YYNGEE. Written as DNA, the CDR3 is TGTGCCAGCAGCGGATCCGGGACAGGGACTGTCATGAGGAGTGGCTACACCTTC. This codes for CASSGSGTGTVMRSGYTF.

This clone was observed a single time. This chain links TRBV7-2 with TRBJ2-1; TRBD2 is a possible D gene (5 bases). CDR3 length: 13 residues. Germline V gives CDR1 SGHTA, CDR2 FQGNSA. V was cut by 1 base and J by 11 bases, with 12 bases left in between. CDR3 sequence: CASSLGGEGKQFF. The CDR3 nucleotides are TGTGCCAGCAGCTTAGGAGGTGAGGGTAAGCAGTTCTTC.

In DNA form, the CDR3 reads TGTGCCAGCAGCTTAGGGACAGGGGAAACTGAAGCTTTCTTT. It yields the protein CASSLGTGETEAFF. The V and J genes are TRBV7-6 and TRBJ1-1; 9 bases fit TRBD1. The germline V gene encodes CDR1 SGHVS and CDR2 FNYEAQ. With 1 base clipped from V and 5 bases from J, the junction kept 2 bases outside the gene matches. This CDR3 is 14 amino acids long.

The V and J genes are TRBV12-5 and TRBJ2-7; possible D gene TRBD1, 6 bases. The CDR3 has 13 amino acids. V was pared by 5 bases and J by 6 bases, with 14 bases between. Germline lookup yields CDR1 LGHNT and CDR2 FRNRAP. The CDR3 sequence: CASGLGQYGEQYF. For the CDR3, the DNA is TGTGCTAGTGGTCTAGGACAGTATGGCGAGCAGTACTTC.

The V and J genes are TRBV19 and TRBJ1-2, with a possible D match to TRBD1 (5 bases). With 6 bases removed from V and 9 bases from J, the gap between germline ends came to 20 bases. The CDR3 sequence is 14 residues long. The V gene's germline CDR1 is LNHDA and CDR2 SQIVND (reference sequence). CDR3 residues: CASSLSTGGKSYTF. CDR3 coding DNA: TGTGCCAGTAGCCTTTCCACGGGGGGAAAGAGCTACACCTTC.